This is a list of T cell receptor beta chains from one sample in a study of radiotherapy plus CTLA-4 blockade in lung cancer. The method was immunoSEQ multiplex PCR; TCRdb's version includes in-frame clones alone and lacks a portion of them. The table includes around 90,000 clones, around four fifths detected once. Sequenced here: peripheral blood, sampled from a patient treated with radiotherapy plus ipilimumab. These receptors came from a human donor with non-small cell lung cancer that progressed on radiotherapy plus ipilimumab. Both conserved end residues are part of each CDR3. The D gene is left open where the match is weak. Only part of the rows carry a size: once, few, many, or a class if the clone is expanded.

len,j_gene,v_gene,abundance,d_gene,CDR3aa,CDR3nt
13,TRBJ2-2,TRBV28,NA,NA,CASLKRSPGELFF,TGTGCCAGCCTCAAACGTTCCCCCGGGGAGCTGTTTTTT
17,TRBJ1-2,TRBV18,NA,TRBD1,CASSPPTGSPFNYGYTF,TGTGCCAGCTCACCACCGACAGGGAGTCCCTTTAACTATGGCTACACCTTC
15,TRBJ2-4,TRBV27,NA,TRBD2,CASSLSGGRGDIQYF,TGTGCCAGCAGTTTAAGCGGCGGGAGGGGGGACATTCAGTACTTC
16,TRBJ2-1,TRBV5-1,NA,NA,CASSLIGGAAYNEQFF,TGCGCCAGCAGCTTGATCGGCGGGGCGGCCTACAATGAGCAGTTCTTC
20,TRBJ1-4,TRBV28,NA,TRBD1,CASSLSIAGQGAGIREKLFF,TGTGCCAGCAGTTTATCTATCGCGGGACAGGGGGCAGGAATTCGTGAAAAACTGTTTTTT
14,TRBJ2-7,TRBV4-3,NA,TRBD2,CASSQSGSSYEQYF,TGCGCCAGCAGCCAAAGCGGGAGCTCCTACGAGCAGTACTTC
17,TRBJ2-6,TRBV5-1,NA,NA,CASSPGQPGSGANVLTF,TGCGCCAGCAGCCCAGGACAGCCGGGCTCTGGGGCCAACGTCCTGACTTTC
17,TRBJ2-7,TRBV19,NA,TRBD2,CASSPGGGRAFVDEQYF,TGTGCCAGTAGTCCCGGCGGCGGGAGGGCCTTCGTGGACGAGCAGTACTTC
15,TRBJ2-7,TRBV2,NA,TRBD1,CASSAEGQGSYEQYF,TGTGCCAGCAGCGCCGAGGGACAGGGCTCCTACGAGCAGTACTTC
14,TRBJ2-7,TRBV27,few,NA,CASSLRGAYHEQYF,TGTGCCAGCAGTTTACGCGGAGCTTACCACGAGCAGTACTTC
15,TRBJ1-4,TRBV9,NA,NA,CASSVGTAPNEKLFF,TGTGCCAGCAGCGTAGGGACAGCGCCTAATGAAAAGCTGTTTTTT
15,TRBJ2-4,TRBV19,NA,NA,CASSKAPGHRNIQYF,TGTGCCAGTAGTAAAGCCCCCGGCCACAGAAACATTCAGTACTTC
14,TRBJ1-1,TRBV9,NA,NA,CASSKGIMNTEAFF,TGTGCCAGCAGCAAGGGAATCATGAACACTGAAGCTTTCTTT
15,TRBJ1-2,TRBV5-1,once,TRBD1,CASSAPYTGGSGYTF,TGCGCCAGCAGCGCCCCCTATACAGGGGGAAGTGGCTACACCTTC
14,TRBJ1-1,TRBV2,few,TRBD1,CASRSVYGQAEAFF,TGTGCCAGCAGAAGCGTCTATGGACAGGCTGAAGCTTTCTTT
15,TRBJ2-2,TRBV10-3,NA,NA,CAISPHSGNTGELFF,TGTGCCATCAGTCCACACTCGGGGAACACCGGGGAGCTGTTTTTT
14,TRBJ2-3,TRBV6-1,few,NA,CASRPTRGTDTQYF,TGTGCCAGCAGGCCAACTAGGGGCACAGATACGCAGTATTTT
13,TRBJ2-7,TRBV11-2,NA,NA,CASTQWGAYEQYF,TGTGCCAGCACGCAGTGGGGTGCCTACGAGCAGTACTTC
15,TRBJ1-2,TRBV5-8,NA,TRBD1,CASSLDRGDGYGYTF,TGTGCCAGCAGCTTGGACAGGGGAGATGGATATGGCTACACCTTC
18,TRBJ2-6,TRBV14,NA,TRBD1,CASSKGTALSSGANVLTF,TGTGCCAGCAGCAAAGGGACAGCGCTCTCCTCTGGGGCCAACGTCCTGACTTTC
16,TRBJ1-3,TRBV19,NA,TRBD1,CASRPPGQGSGNTIYF,TGTGCCAGTAGACCGCCGGGACAGGGGAGCGGAAACACCATATATTTT
15,TRBJ2-7,TRBV5-1,few,NA,CASSLGRGGSYEQYF,TGCGCCAGCAGCTTGGGTAGGGGGGGCTCCTACGAGCAGTACTTC
13,TRBJ2-5,TRBV10-3,NA,NA,CAISEGSEETQYF,TGTGCCATCAGTGAGGGAAGCGAAGAGACCCAGTACTTC
14,TRBJ1-3,TRBV10-3,NA,NA,CAISEFGSGNTIYF,TGTGCCATCAGTGAGTTCGGCTCTGGAAACACCATATATTTT
14,TRBJ2-1,TRBV30,NA,TRBD2,CAWRSSGVFWEQFF,TGTGCCTGGAGGTCTAGCGGGGTTTTCTGGGAGCAGTTCTTC
14,TRBJ1-2,TRBV6-6,NA,NA,CATQGGSDRGGYTF,TGTGCCACCCAAGGGGGGTCCGACCGAGGCGGCTACACCTTC
17,TRBJ2-1,TRBV5-1,NA,TRBD2,CASSLGLAGRSYNEQFF,TGCGCCAGCAGCTTGGGTTTAGCGGGTAGGTCCTACAATGAGCAGTTCTTC
13,TRBJ1-2,TRBV9,few,NA,CASSEMGAYGYTF,TGTGCCAGCAGCGAGATGGGGGCCTATGGCTACACCTTC
16,TRBJ1-3,TRBV27,NA,NA,CASSLSSRSSGNTIYF,TGTGCCAGCAGTTTAAGTTCCAGAAGCTCTGGAAACACCATATATTTT
13,TRBJ2-7,TRBV5-4,NA,NA,CASSVQQSYEQYF,TGTGCCAGCAGCGTACAGCAATCCTACGAGCAGTACTTC
15,TRBJ2-3,TRBV9,NA,TRBD2,CASSTRAGTTDTQYF,TGTGCCAGCAGCACCCGAGCGGGGACCACAGATACGCAGTATTTT
14,TRBJ1-2,TRBV18,NA,NA,CASSPDTGNYGYTF,TGTGCCAGCTCGCCGGATACAGGCAACTATGGCTACACCTTC
14,TRBJ2-5,TRBV2,NA,TRBD2,CAIRETSGQETQYF,TGTGCCATCAGGGAGACTAGCGGCCAAGAGACCCAGTACTTC
14,TRBJ1-2,TRBV5-3,NA,TRBD1,CARSLGQGHYGYTF,TGTGCCAGAAGCTTGGGACAGGGGCACTATGGCTACACCTTC
13,TRBJ1-2,TRBV7-2,NA,NA,CASSYTGFIGYTF,TGTGCCAGCAGCTACACAGGGTTTATCGGCTACACCTTC
11,TRBJ1-2,TRBV25-1,NA,NA,CASSGLDGYTF,TGTGCCAGCAGTGGGCTTGATGGCTACACCTTC
13,TRBJ2-3,TRBV30,NA,NA,CAFEVLDTDTQYF,TGTGCCTTTGAAGTCCTAGACACAGATACGCAGTATTTT
19,TRBJ2-5,TRBV19,NA,TRBD1,CATPRAIRQGEGYQETQYF,TGTGCCACCCCCCGCGCTATTAGGCAGGGGGAAGGCTACCAAGAGACCCAGTACTTC
14,TRBJ1-5,TRBV30,NA,TRBD1,CAWATRGLDQPQHF,TGTGCCTGGGCAACTAGGGGGCTGGATCAGCCCCAGCATTTT
12,TRBJ1-1,TRBV29-1,NA,NA,CSGEDTNTEAFF,TGCAGCGGGGAGGACACGAACACTGAAGCTTTCTTT
16,TRBJ2-2,TRBV19,NA,TRBD2,CASSIEGLEGSGELFF,TGTGCCAGTAGTATAGAGGGACTAGAAGGGTCCGGGGAGCTGTTTTTT
14,TRBJ2-2,TRBV5-6,NA,NA,CASSLGRNTGELFF,TGTGCCAGCAGCTTAGGACGGAACACCGGGGAGCTGTTTTTT
15,TRBJ2-1,TRBV6-5,NA,NA,CASSRPPGTYNEQFF,TGTGCCAGCAGCCGCCCACCGGGGACCTACAATGAGCAGTTCTTC
16,TRBJ1-2,TRBV5-6,NA,NA,CASSLSYRVGGYGYTF,TGTGCCAGCAGCTTGTCCTACAGGGTTGGGGGGTATGGCTACACCTTC
13,TRBJ1-1,TRBV7-2,NA,NA,CASSSQGVNQAFF,TGTGCCAGCAGCTCCCAAGGGGTGAACCAAGCTTTCTTT
13,TRBJ1-2,TRBV18,NA,NA,CASSQGGPTGYTF,TGTGCCAGCTCACAGGGAGGACCAACTGGCTACACCTTC
16,TRBJ2-1,TRBV27,NA,TRBD2,CASSLSWASGSNEQFF,TGTGCCAGCAGTTTATCTTGGGCTAGCGGGAGTAATGAGCAGTTCTTC
14,TRBJ2-5,TRBV5-1,NA,NA,CASSVSGPGETQYF,TGCGCCAGCAGCGTATCCGGGCCAGGAGAGACCCAGTACTTC
15,TRBJ2-6,TRBV11-3,few,NA,CASSAGISGANVLTF,TGTGCCAGCAGCGCGGGGATCTCTGGGGCCAACGTCCTGACTTTC
15,TRBJ2-1,TRBV4-3,NA,TRBD2,CASSQGTSGRGEQFF,TGCGCCAGCAGCCAGGGGACTAGCGGGAGGGGTGAGCAGTTCTTC
14,TRBJ2-3,TRBV12-5,NA,NA,CASGLTLSTDTQYF,TGTGCTAGTGGTTTGACCTTGAGCACAGATACGCAGTATTTT
14,TRBJ2-7,TRBV15,NA,NA,CATSRMAGAHEQYF,TGTGCCACCAGCAGGATGGCAGGGGCCCACGAGCAGTACTTC
14,TRBJ2-7,TRBV7-8,NA,TRBD1,CASSLPGQGYEQYF,TGTGCCAGCAGCTTGCCGGGACAGGGCTACGAGCAGTACTTC
15,TRBJ2-7,TRBV5-6,few,NA,CASSSEPFRNYEQYF,TGTGCCAGCAGCAGCGAACCCTTTAGAAACTACGAGCAGTACTTC
12,TRBJ1-2,TRBV9,NA,NA,CASASGAYGYTF,TGTGCCAGCGCCTCTGGGGCCTATGGCTACACCTTC
15,TRBJ1-4,TRBV18,NA,TRBD1,CASSPPGQSNEKLFF,TGTGCCAGCTCACCGCCGGGACAGAGTAATGAAAAACTGTTTTTT
15,TRBJ1-5,TRBV9,NA,TRBD1,CASSAGGVGNQPQHF,TGTGCCAGCAGCGCAGGGGGGGTCGGCAATCAGCCCCAGCATTTT
15,TRBJ2-5,TRBV6-6,NA,NA,CASSYSAGAQETQYF,TGTGCCAGCAGTTACTCGGCGGGGGCGCAGGAGACCCAGTACTTC
14,TRBJ2-3,TRBV27,NA,TRBD2,CASSFKGLVDTQYF,TGTGCCAGCAGTTTCAAGGGACTAGTGGATACGCAGTATTTT